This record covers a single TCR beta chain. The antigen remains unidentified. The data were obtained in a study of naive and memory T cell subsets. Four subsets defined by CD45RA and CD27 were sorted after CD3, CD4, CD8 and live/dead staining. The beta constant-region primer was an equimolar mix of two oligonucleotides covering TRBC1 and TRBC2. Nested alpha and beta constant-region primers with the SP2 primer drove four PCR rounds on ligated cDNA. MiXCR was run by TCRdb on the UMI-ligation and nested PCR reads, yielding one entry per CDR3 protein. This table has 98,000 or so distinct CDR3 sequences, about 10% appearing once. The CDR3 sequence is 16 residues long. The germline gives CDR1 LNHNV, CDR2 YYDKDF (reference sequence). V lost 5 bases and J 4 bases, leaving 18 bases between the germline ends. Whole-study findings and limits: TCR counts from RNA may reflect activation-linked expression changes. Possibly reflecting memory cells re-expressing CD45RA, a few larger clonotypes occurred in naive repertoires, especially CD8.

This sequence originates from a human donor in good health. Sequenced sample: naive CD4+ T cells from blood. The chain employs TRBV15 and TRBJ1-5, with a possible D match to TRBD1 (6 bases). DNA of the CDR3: TGTGCCACCAGCCCACACCACGACAGGATAAATCAGCCCCAGCATTTT. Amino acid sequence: CATSPHHDRINQPQHF.